The clone carrying this TCR beta chain was observed many times. Its target is not known. This entry is derived from a study of T cells after yellow fever vaccination. Notes on the study in general: In FACS-sorted repertoires, abundant clonotypes from the bulk population could appear as contaminants. Reappearance after the booster was seen for most primary-vaccination clones, at around 95% CD4 and 88% CD8. It was the secondary response that reached its peak faster, day 5 versus 15, but it was weaker.

A 5'RACE template-switching step, the method used to make TCR cDNA, added a universal primer site and UMIs. From the 5' RACE reads, TCRdb called clonotypes with MiXCR, one entry per CDR3 protein. The table has 450,000 to 550,000 distinct CDR3 sequences, 21% seen once. Sequencing used PBMCs, obtained approximately 22 days after the first yellow fever vaccination. The clonotype was recovered from a man younger than 35 who received the YFV17D yellow fever vaccine.

CDR3 residues: CASSQGEVWQPQHF. CDR3 bases: TGTGCCAGCAGCCAAGGGGAGGTCTGGCAGCCCCAGCATTTT. J is TRBJ1-5 and V is TRBV3-1; no clear D gene. The CDR3 length is 14 residues. V was clipped by 1 base and J by 7 bases, with 11 bases between them. Per germline, CDR1 LGHDT and CDR2 YNNKEL (reference sequence).